The 16 T cell receptor beta chains listed next were all sequenced from one sample in a study of cytomegalovirus exposure and HLA in healthy donors. Use of 60 Vbeta and 13 Jbeta primers characterized the PCR. Generated by immunoSEQ multiplex PCR, the TCRdb table keeps only in-frame clones and is missing some. The sample consists of hundreds of thousands of clones, about 90% of them appearing once. The source material was PBMCs. Receptors were obtained from a young woman in good health and CMV-seronegative.

The chain is built from TRBV5-4 and TRBJ2-1, with TRBD2 matching over 8 bases. CDR3 length: 13 amino acids. Germline V gives CDR1 SGHNT, CDR2 YYREEE (reference sequence). The J segment lost 9 bases and the V segment lost 4 bases, leaving 6 bases of the junction unmatched. In DNA form, the CDR3 reads TGTGCCAGCAGCCTGACTAGCGAGGCTGAGCAGTTCTTC. This translates into CASSLTSEAEQFF.

The chain is built from TRBV9 and TRBJ1-1; D uncertain. V was clipped by 4 bases and J by 4 bases, with 11 bases between them. The CDR3 length is 13 residues. Germline loops: CDR1 SGDLS, CDR2 YYNGEE. CDR3 sequence reads: CASSLGQFTEAFF. The CDR3 DNA sequence: TGTGCCAGCAGCTTAGGGCAGTTCACTGAAGCTTTCTTT.

This clone appeared a few times. The chain is built from TRBV13 and TRBJ1-2; TRBD1 matches 7 bases. The length of the CDR3 is 15 residues. Germline CDR1 PRHDT, CDR2 FYEKMQ (reference sequence). The V segment lost 4 bases and the J segment 8 bases; nucleotides outside the gene matches: 13. The CDR3 DNA is TGTGCCAGCAGCTCAGAGACAGGGTCCTACGGCGGCTACACCTTC. Its protein is CASSSETGSYGGYTF.

This chain connects TRBV5-1 to TRBJ2-7; D possibly corresponds to TRBD1 (5 bases). The germline CDR1 and CDR2 sequences are SGHRS and YFSETQ. The CDR3 runs to 15 residues. The V end was cut by 0 bases, the J end by 4 bases, with 14 bases between. CDR3 coding DNA: TGCGCCAGCAGCTTGGGAGACAGTGCTTTATACGAGCAGTACTTC. Translating gives CASSLGDSALYEQYF.

The rearrangement uses TRBV25-1 and TRBJ1-2; a weak D match, TRBD1 (6 bases). CDR1 and CDR2 from the germline V gene are MGHDK and SYGVNS. Trimming took off 6 bases at V and 2 bases at J, with 10 bases between the two ends. The CDR3 covers 13 residues. The CDR3 loop is CASRTGNNYGYTF. The CDR3 DNA follows: TGTGCCAGCAGGACAGGTAACAACTATGGCTACACCTTC.

The V call is TRBV5-6, the J call TRBJ1-6; 9 bases line up with TRBD1. Germline CDR1 reads SGHDT; CDR2 reads YYEEEE. CDR3 length: 18 residues. V lost 0 bases, J lost 7 bases, and 11 bases stayed unmatched. CDR3 coding DNA: TGTGCCAGCAGCTTGGAAAGCGGGGGACAGGGTAGAAATTCACCCCTCCACTTT. This gives the protein CASSLESGGQGRNSPLHF.

The rearrangement links TRBV5-1 to TRBJ2-7, with 9 bases fitting TRBD1. CDR3 length equals 15 residues. The V gene's germline CDR1 is SGHRS and CDR2 YFSETQ. Trimming removed 7 bases from V and 6 bases from J; junction bases left unmatched: 14. CDR3 region: CASRERGTGTIEQYF. The CDR3 region has the DNA TGCGCCAGCCGGGAGAGAGGGACAGGGACGATCGAGCAGTACTTC.

This clone showed up just once. The V and J genes are TRBV15 and TRBJ1-1; D unresolved. V was shortened by 0 bases and J by 1 base, with 6 bases between the two germline ends. The CDR3 spans 14 residues. Germline V gene sequence: CDR1 LNHNV, CDR2 YYDKDF (reference sequence). The CDR3 DNA reads TGTGCCACCAGCAGAGAAAACGGGAACACTGAAGCTTTCTTT. It specifies CATSRENGNTEAFF.

There are a few counts of this clone. This chain connects TRBV6-6 to TRBJ2-7; 7 bases align to TRBD1. The CDR3 totals 13 residues. Trimming cost V 7 bases and J 0 bases; bases outside gene matches: 3. Germline assignment: CDR1 MNHNY and CDR2 SVGAGI (reference sequence). The CDR3 coding sequence is TGTGCCAGCAAACAGGGGAGCTCCTACGAGCAGTACTTC. This encodes CASKQGSSYEQYF.

V usage is TRBV11-3 and J usage is TRBJ2-2, with 12 bases lining up with TRBD2. Looked up from germline, CDR1 is SGHNT and CDR2 is YENEEA. The CDR3 covers 19 residues. V dropped 5 bases and J dropped 5; count of bases not matched to a gene: 15. This chain's CDR3 is CASSHRGLAGGPRTGELFF. The CDR3 DNA is TGTGCCAGCAGCCACCGAGGGCTAGCGGGGGGGCCGCGAACCGGGGAGCTGTTTTTT.

V usage is TRBV14 and J usage is TRBJ1-1; D perhaps matches TRBD1 (6 bases). Trimming removed 6 bases from V and 0 bases from J, with 11 bases in between. Germline assignment: CDR1 SGHDN and CDR2 FVKESK. CDR3 length: 14 amino acids. CDR3 protein: CASSPGVLNTEAFF. DNA of the CDR3: TGTGCCAGCAGTCCAGGGGTCCTGAACACTGAAGCTTTCTTT.

The genes are TRBV6-5 and TRBJ1-1; the match to TRBD1 covers 8 bases. Germline CDR1 and CDR2: MNHEY and SVGAGI. The CDR3 is 15 amino acids. The trim removed 4 bases at V and 5 bases at J, leaving 9 bases unmatched. In DNA form, the CDR3 reads TGTGCCAGCAGTTTCGGGACAGGCAGAATGACTGAAGCTTTCTTT. Translated: CASSFGTGRMTEAFF.

The chain has TRBV27 and TRBJ2-1, with D perhaps TRBD2 (5 bases). Trimming pared 4 bases from V and 4 bases from J, leaving 11 bases between. Germline V gives CDR1 MNHEY, CDR2 SMNVEV (reference sequence). The CDR3 is 14 amino acids. The CDR3, as DNA: TGTGCCAGCAGTTCCTTTGAGGGATACAATGAGCAGTTCTTC. Translated, it gives CASSSFEGYNEQFF.

This clone was seen only once. The chain carries TRBV27 and TRBJ1-5; perhaps TRBD1 as D (5 bases). The V and J ends lost 6 bases and 1 base respectively, with 10 bases between them. Germline V gives CDR1 MNHEY, CDR2 SMNVEV (reference sequence). This CDR3 has 14 amino acids. This chain's CDR3 is CASRRGGSNQPQHF. The CDR3, as DNA: TGTGCCAGCAGAAGGGGAGGGAGCAATCAGCCCCAGCATTTT.

The chain joins TRBV19 to TRBJ1-5; 7 bases are shared with TRBD1. The V gene's germline CDR1 is LNHDA and CDR2 SQIVND (reference sequence). This CDR3 is 16 amino acids long. V lost 5 bases to trimming and J lost 5 bases; unmatched junction nucleotides: 12. The CDR3 DNA follows: TGTGCCAGTAGTCCCCCCTTCGGGCAGGGGGATCAGCCCCAGCATTTT. Translating it yields CASSPPFGQGDQPQHF.

This chain connects TRBV7-3 to TRBJ2-5; D remains unclear. The V end lost 5 bases, the J end lost 3 bases, and 10 bases lay between the germline ends. Germline V gene lookup returns CDR1 SGHTA and CDR2 FQGTGA. The CDR3 totals 13 residues. CDR3 nucleotide sequence: TGTGCCAGCAGCCCGACTGGAAAAGAGACCCAGTACTTC. Its protein is CASSPTGKETQYF.